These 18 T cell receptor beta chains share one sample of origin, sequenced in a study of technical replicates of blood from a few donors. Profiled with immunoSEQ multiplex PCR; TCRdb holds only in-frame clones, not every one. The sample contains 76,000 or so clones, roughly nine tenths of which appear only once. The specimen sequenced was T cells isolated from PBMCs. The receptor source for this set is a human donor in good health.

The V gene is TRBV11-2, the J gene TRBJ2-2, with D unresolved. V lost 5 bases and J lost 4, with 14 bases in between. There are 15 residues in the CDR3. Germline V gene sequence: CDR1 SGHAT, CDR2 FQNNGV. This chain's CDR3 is CASSPVPSATGELFF. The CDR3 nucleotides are TGTGCCAGCAGCCCGGTACCCTCCGCCACCGGGGAGCTGTTTTTT.

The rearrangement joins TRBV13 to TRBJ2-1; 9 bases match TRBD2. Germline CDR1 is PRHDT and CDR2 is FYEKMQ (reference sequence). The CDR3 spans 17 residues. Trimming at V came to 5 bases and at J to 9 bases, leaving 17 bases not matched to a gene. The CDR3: CASSTSLAGGRSIEQFF. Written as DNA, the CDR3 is TGTGCCAGCAGCACATCACTGGCGGGGGGGCGGTCAATTGAGCAGTTCTTC.

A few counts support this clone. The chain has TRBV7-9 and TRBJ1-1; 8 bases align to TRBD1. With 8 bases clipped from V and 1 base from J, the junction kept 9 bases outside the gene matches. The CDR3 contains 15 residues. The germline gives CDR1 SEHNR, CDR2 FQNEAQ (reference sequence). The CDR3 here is CASGGTDRANTEAFF. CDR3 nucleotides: TGTGCCAGCGGAGGTACGGACAGGGCGAACACTGAAGCTTTCTTT.

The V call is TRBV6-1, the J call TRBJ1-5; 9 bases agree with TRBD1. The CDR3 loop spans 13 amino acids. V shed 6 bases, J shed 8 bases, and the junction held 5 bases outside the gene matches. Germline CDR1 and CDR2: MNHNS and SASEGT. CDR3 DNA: TGTGCCAGCAGCCGGGACAGGGAAGAGCCCCAGCATTTT. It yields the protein CASSRDREEPQHF.

As DNA, the CDR3 is TGTGCCAGCCGTCCTTACCTAAGCTCCTACGAGCAGTACTTC. The encoded protein is CASRPYLSSYEQYF. This chain connects TRBV6-5 to TRBJ2-7; D remains unclear. CDR1 and CDR2 (germline): MNHEY, SVGAGI. V lost 8 bases to trimming and J lost 0 bases, with 14 bases between them. This CDR3 contains 14 residues.

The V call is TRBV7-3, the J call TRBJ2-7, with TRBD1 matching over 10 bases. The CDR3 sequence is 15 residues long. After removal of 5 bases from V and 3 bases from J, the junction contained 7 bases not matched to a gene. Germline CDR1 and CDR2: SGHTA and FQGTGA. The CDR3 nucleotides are TGTGCCAGCAGCCACGGACAGGGGGAAGGCTACGAGCAGTACTTC. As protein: CASSHGQGEGYEQYF.

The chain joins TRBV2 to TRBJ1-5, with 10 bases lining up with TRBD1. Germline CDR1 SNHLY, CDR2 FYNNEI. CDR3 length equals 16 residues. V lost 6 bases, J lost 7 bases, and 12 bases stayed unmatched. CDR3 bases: TGTGCCAGCAGCGGGGCTAAGGGACAGGGGAACCAGCCCCAGCATTTT. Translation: CASSGAKGQGNQPQHF.

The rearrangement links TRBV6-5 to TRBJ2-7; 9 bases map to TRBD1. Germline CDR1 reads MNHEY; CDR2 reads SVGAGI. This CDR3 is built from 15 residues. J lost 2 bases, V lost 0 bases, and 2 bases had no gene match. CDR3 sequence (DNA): TGTGCCAGCAGTTACTCCGGGACAGGGCCCTACGAGCAGTACTTC. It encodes CASSYSGTGPYEQYF.

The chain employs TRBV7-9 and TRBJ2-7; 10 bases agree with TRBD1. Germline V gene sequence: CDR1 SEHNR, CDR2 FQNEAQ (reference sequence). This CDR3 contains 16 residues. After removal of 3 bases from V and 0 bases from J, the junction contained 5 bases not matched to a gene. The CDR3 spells CASSLDRGSYSYEQYF. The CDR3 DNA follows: TGTGCCAGCAGCTTGGACAGGGGGTCTTACTCCTACGAGCAGTACTTC.

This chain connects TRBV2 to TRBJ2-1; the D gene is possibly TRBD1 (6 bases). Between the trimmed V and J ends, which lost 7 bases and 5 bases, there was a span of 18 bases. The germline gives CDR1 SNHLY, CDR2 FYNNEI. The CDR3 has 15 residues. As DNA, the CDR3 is TGTGCCAGCACTAAAGACAGGTTTATTCACAATGAGCAGTTCTTC. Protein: CASTKDRFIHNEQFF.

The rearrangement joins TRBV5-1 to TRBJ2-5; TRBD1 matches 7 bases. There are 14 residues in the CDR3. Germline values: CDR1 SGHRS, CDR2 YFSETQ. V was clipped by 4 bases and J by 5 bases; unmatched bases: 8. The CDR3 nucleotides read TGCGCCAGCAGCCTACAGGGGATGCGGGAGACCCAGTACTTC. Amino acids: CASSLQGMRETQYF.

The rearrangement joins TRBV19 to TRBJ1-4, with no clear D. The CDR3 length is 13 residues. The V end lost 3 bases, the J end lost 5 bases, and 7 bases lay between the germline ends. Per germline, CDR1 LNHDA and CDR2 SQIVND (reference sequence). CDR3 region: CASSMDSNEKLFF. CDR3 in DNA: TGTGCCAGTAGTATGGACTCGAATGAAAAACTGTTTTTT.

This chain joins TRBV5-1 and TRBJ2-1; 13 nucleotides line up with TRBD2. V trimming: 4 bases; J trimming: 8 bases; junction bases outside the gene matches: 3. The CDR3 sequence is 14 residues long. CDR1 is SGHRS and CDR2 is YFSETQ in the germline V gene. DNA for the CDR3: TGCGCCAGCAGCAGACTAGCGGGGGGTTATGAGCAGTTCTTC. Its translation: CASSRLAGGYEQFF.

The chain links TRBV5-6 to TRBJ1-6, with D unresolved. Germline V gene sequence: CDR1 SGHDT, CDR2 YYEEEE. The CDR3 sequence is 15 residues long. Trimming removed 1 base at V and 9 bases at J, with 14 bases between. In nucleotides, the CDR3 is TGTGCCAGCAGCTTGTTAGCGGCCGGGGTTTCACCCCTCCACTTT. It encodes CASSLLAAGVSPLHF.

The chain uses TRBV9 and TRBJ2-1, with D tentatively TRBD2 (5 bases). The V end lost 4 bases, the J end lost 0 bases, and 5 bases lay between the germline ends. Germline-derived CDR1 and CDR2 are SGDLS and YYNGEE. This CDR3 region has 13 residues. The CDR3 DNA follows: TGTGCCAGCAGCACTAGCTCCTACAATGAGCAGTTCTTC. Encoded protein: CASSTSSYNEQFF.

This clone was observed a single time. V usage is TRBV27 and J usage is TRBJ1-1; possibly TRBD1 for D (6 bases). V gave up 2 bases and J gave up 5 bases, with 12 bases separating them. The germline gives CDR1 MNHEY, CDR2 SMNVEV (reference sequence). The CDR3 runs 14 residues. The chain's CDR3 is CASSLKFRGTEAFF. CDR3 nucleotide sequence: TGTGCCAGCAGTTTAAAATTCAGGGGTACTGAAGCTTTCTTT.

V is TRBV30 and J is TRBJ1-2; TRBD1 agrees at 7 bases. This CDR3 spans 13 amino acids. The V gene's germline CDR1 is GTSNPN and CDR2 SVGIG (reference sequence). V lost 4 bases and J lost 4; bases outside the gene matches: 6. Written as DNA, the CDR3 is TGTGCCTGGACCTCGGGACAGATCTATGGCTACACCTTC. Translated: CAWTSGQIYGYTF.

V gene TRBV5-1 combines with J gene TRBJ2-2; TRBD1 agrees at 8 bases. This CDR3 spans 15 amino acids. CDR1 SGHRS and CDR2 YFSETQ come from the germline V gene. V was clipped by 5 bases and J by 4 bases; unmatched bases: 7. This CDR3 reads CASSRDDRGTGELFF. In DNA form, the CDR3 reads TGCGCCAGCAGTCGGGATGACAGGGGCACCGGGGAGCTGTTTTTT.